These T cell receptor beta chains were read from a single sample in a study of blood T cell repertoires in COVID-19. Produced via immunoSEQ multiplex PCR; TCRdb's table is partial and in-frame only. This table holds nearly 90,000 clones, 80% to 90% found once. Sequencing used peripheral blood. All receptors derive from a man at least 80 years old with acute or convalescent COVID-19. Both conserved end residues are part of each CDR3. D genes are given only for firm matches. A row's size may be missing; if present it is once, few, many or a size class.

clone size: NA; J gene: TRBJ1-5; D gene: NA; V gene: TRBV19; CDR3 DNA: TGTGCCAGTAGTTCCCCGGGGGGTGGGAATCAGCCCCAGCATTTT; CDR3 protein: CASSSPGGGNQPQHF
clone size: NA; J gene: TRBJ2-1; D gene: TRBD2; V gene: TRBV7-2; CDR3 DNA: TGTGCCAGCACCCGGGGGGGCGGGACTTCCTACAATGAGCAGTTCTTC; CDR3 protein: CASTRGGGTSYNEQFF
clone size: NA; J gene: TRBJ2-1; D gene: NA; V gene: TRBV9; CDR3 DNA: TGTGCCAGCAGCCCATTACTTATCTCCTACAATGAGCAGTTCTTC; CDR3 protein: CASSPLLISYNEQFF
clone size: NA; J gene: TRBJ1-4; D gene: NA; V gene: TRBV6-5; CDR3 DNA: TGTGCCAGCAGTTATTCACAAACTAATGAAAAACTGTTTTTT; CDR3 protein: CASSYSQTNEKLFF
clone size: NA; J gene: TRBJ1-3; D gene: NA; V gene: TRBV10-3; CDR3 DNA: TGTGCCATCAGTGGACAGTCGAACTCTGGAAACACCATATATTTT; CDR3 protein: CAISGQSNSGNTIYF
clone size: NA; J gene: TRBJ1-2; D gene: TRBD1; V gene: TRBV19; CDR3 DNA: TGTGCCAGTAGTACCCGACAGGGACGGGCGATTAACTATGGCTACACCTTC; CDR3 protein: CASSTRQGRAINYGYTF
clone size: NA; J gene: TRBJ1-1; D gene: NA; V gene: TRBV5-4; CDR3 DNA: TGTGCCAGCAGCTTGGATGGGGCGAACACTGAAGCTTTCTTT; CDR3 protein: CASSLDGANTEAFF
clone size: NA; J gene: TRBJ2-7; D gene: NA; V gene: TRBV9; CDR3 DNA: TGTGCCAGCAGCGAGGTACTTAGCGGCGAGCAGTACTTC; CDR3 protein: CASSEVLSGEQYF
clone size: few; J gene: TRBJ2-7; D gene: TRBD2; V gene: TRBV9; CDR3 DNA: TGTGCCAGCAGTCTAGCGGGAGGGAGCGAGCAGTACTTC; CDR3 protein: CASSLAGGSEQYF
clone size: NA; J gene: TRBJ2-5; D gene: NA; V gene: TRBV27; CDR3 DNA: TGTGCCAGCAGTTTATTTAAGGGGCTTCAAGAGACCCAGTACTTC; CDR3 protein: CASSLFKGLQETQYF
clone size: NA; J gene: TRBJ1-4; D gene: NA; V gene: TRBV29-1; CDR3 DNA: TGCAGCGTTGAGGACAGAAGTAATGAAAAACTGTTTTTT; CDR3 protein: CSVEDRSNEKLFF
clone size: NA; J gene: TRBJ2-2; D gene: TRBD2; V gene: TRBV5-5; CDR3 DNA: TGTGCCAGCAGCTCACTAGCGGGGCGTAACACCGGGGAGCTGTTTTTT; CDR3 protein: CASSSLAGRNTGELFF
clone size: NA; J gene: TRBJ1-6; D gene: TRBD1; V gene: TRBV5-6; CDR3 DNA: TGTGCCAGCAGCTACCATCAGGGGGCAAACTCACCCCTCCACTTT; CDR3 protein: CASSYHQGANSPLHF
clone size: NA; J gene: TRBJ1-2; D gene: TRBD1; V gene: TRBV5-6; CDR3 DNA: TGTGCCAGCAGCTTCGGGACAGATAACTATGGCTACACCTTC; CDR3 protein: CASSFGTDNYGYTF
clone size: few; J gene: TRBJ2-1; D gene: TRBD2; V gene: TRBV2; CDR3 DNA: TGTGCCAGCAAGCGGGGGCTAAACAATGAGCAGTTCTTC; CDR3 protein: CASKRGLNNEQFF
clone size: NA; J gene: TRBJ2-7; D gene: TRBD2; V gene: TRBV11-3; CDR3 DNA: TGTGCCAGCAGCCCGAGACTAGCGGGTTTCTACGAGCAGTACTTC; CDR3 protein: CASSPRLAGFYEQYF
clone size: NA; J gene: TRBJ1-6; D gene: NA; V gene: TRBV27; CDR3 DNA: TGTGCCAGCAGTTTAAGCAGGGGAAATTCACCCCTCCACTTT; CDR3 protein: CASSLSRGNSPLHF
clone size: NA; J gene: TRBJ1-1; D gene: NA; V gene: TRBV12-5; CDR3 DNA: TGTGCTAGTGGTTTCGTGGGGCAGAGCACTGAAGCTTTCTTT; CDR3 protein: CASGFVGQSTEAFF
clone size: NA; J gene: TRBJ1-2; D gene: TRBD1; V gene: TRBV6-5; CDR3 DNA: TGTGCCAGCAGTCCCCAAGGGACAGTCTATGGCTACACCTTC; CDR3 protein: CASSPQGTVYGYTF
clone size: NA; J gene: TRBJ2-3; D gene: TRBD1; V gene: TRBV9; CDR3 DNA: TGTGCCAGCAGCGCAGCCTCGGGACAGGGAACAGATACGCAGTATTTT; CDR3 protein: CASSAASGQGTDTQYF
clone size: NA; J gene: TRBJ2-3; D gene: TRBD1; V gene: TRBV19; CDR3 DNA: TGTGCCAGCTCCCTGCTGCAGGGGGCAGATACGCAGTATTTT; CDR3 protein: CASSLLQGADTQYF
clone size: NA; J gene: TRBJ1-5; D gene: NA; V gene: TRBV14; CDR3 DNA: TGTGCCAGCAGCCAAGATCCCAGGGAGCCCCAGCATTTT; CDR3 protein: CASSQDPREPQHF
clone size: few; J gene: TRBJ1-2; D gene: TRBD1; V gene: TRBV7-2; CDR3 DNA: TGTGCCAGCAGCCCCCGACAGGGGGCCTATGGCTACACCTTC; CDR3 protein: CASSPRQGAYGYTF
clone size: NA; J gene: TRBJ2-1; D gene: TRBD2; V gene: TRBV4-2; CDR3 DNA: TGTGCCAGCATCTTAGCGGGAGTTGATAATGAGCAGTTCTTC; CDR3 protein: CASILAGVDNEQFF
clone size: NA; J gene: TRBJ2-3; D gene: TRBD2; V gene: TRBV28; CDR3 DNA: TGTGCCAGCAGTTCCGCGGGAGGGAGCACAGATACGCAGTATTTT; CDR3 protein: CASSSAGGSTDTQYF
clone size: NA; J gene: TRBJ2-5; D gene: NA; V gene: TRBV29-1; CDR3 DNA: TGCAGCGTTGTGGGCAGACAAGAGACCCAGTACTTC; CDR3 protein: CSVVGRQETQYF
clone size: once; J gene: TRBJ1-3; D gene: NA; V gene: TRBV6-5; CDR3 DNA: TGTGCCAGCCTAGGGGGCTCTGGAAACACCATATATTTT; CDR3 protein: CASLGGSGNTIYF